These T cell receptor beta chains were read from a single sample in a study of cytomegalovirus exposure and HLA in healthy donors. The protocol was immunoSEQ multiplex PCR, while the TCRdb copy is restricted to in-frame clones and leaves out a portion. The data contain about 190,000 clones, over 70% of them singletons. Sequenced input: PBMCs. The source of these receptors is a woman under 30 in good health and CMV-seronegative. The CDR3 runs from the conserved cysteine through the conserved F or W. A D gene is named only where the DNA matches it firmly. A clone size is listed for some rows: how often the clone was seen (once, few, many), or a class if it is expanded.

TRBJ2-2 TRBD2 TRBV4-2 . CASSYKAGEGANTGELFF TGTGCCAGCAGCTACAAGGCTGGGGAGGGAGCGAACACCGGGGAGCTGTTTTTT
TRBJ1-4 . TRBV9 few CASSVGGHGGEKLFF TGTGCCAGCAGCGTAGGGGGGCATGGAGGTGAAAAACTGTTTTTT
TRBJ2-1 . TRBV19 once CASSMGGGPHNEQFF TGTGCCAGTAGTATGGGCGGGGGCCCCCACAATGAGCAGTTCTTC
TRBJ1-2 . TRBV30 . CAWETGSGYTF TGTGCCTGGGAGACAGGCTCTGGCTACACCTTC
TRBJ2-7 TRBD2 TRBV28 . CASSRPGLRDYEQYF TGTGCCAGCAGTAGACCGGGACTACGGGATTACGAGCAGTACTTC
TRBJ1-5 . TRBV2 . CASSEGRGGQPQHF TGTGCCAGCAGTGAGGGCAGGGGTGGACAGCCCCAGCATTTT
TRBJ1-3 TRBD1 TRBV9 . CASSEGQGWGNTIYF TGTGCCAGCAGCGAGGGACAGGGATGGGGAAACACCATATATTTT
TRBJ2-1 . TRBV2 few CASRRTATIYNEQFF TGTGCCAGCAGAAGGACAGCTACCATTTACAATGAGCAGTTCTTC
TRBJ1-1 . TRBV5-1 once CASSLRVTRGTEAFF TGCGCCAGCAGCCTACGTGTCACCCGGGGCACTGAAGCTTTCTTT
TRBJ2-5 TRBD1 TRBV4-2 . CASSQGGTGVFTEMQETQYF TGTGCCAGCAGCCAAGGAGGGACAGGGGTATTCACGGAGATGCAAGAGACCCAGTACTTC
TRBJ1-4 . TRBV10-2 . CASSESPGATNEKLFF TGCGCCAGCAGTGAGTCTCCGGGGGCAACTAATGAAAAACTGTTTTTT
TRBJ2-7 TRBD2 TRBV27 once CASSWSSGASYEQYF TGTGCCAGCAGTTGGAGTAGCGGGGCCTCCTACGAGCAGTACTTC
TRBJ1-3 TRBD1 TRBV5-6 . CASSQPTGQAGSGNTIYF TGTGCCAGCAGCCAACCCACGGGACAGGCCGGCTCTGGAAACACCATATATTTT
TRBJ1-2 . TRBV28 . CASSFLSTGNYGYTF TGTGCCAGCAGCTTTCTCTCCACAGGGAACTATGGCTACACCTTC
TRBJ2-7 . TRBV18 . CASSLPGISYEQYF TGTGCCAGCTCACTTCCGGGGATCTCCTACGAGCAGTACTTC
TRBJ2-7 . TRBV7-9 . CASSPARGGSYEQYF TGTGCCAGCAGCCCCGCGAGGGGGGGGTCCTACGAGCAGTACTTC
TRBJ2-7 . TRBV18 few CASSPTSGDSYEQYF TGTGCCAGCTCACCAACCTCGGGTGACAGCTACGAGCAGTACTTC
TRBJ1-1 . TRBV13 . CASSLGLNRQMNTEAFF TGTGCCAGCAGCTTAGGGTTAAACAGACAAATGAACACTGAAGCTTTCTTT
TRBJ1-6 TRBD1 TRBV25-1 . CASSLGQLNSPLHF TGTGCCAGCAGTTTGGGACAGCTTAATTCACCCCTCCACTTT
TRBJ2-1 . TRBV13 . CASSARQYNEQFF TGTGCCAGCAGCGCTCGACAGTACAATGAGCAGTTCTTC
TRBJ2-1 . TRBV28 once CASSRTEDTYNEQFF TGTGCCAGCAGCCGGACAGAGGACACCTACAATGAGCAGTTCTTC
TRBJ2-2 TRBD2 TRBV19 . CASSIERIAGGFEGTGELFF TGTGCCAGTAGTATAGAACGGATAGCGGGGGGTTTTGAGGGCACCGGGGAGCTGTTTTTT
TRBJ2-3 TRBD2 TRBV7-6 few CASSLAALAGLAVGTDTQYF TGTGCCAGCAGCTTAGCGGCACTAGCGGGACTAGCAGTGGGCACAGATACGCAGTATTTT
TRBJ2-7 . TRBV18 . CASSQTYEQYF TGTGCCAGCTCGCAGACCTACGAGCAGTACTTC
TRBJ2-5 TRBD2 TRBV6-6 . CASTSSGRGETQYF TGTGCCAGCACCTCAAGCGGGAGAGGAGAGACCCAGTACTTC
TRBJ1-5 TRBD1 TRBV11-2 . CASSFGQGGRQPQHF TGTGCCAGCAGCTTCGGACAGGGGGGTCGACAGCCCCAGCATTTT
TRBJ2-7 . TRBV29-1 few CSVRVGEQYF TGCAGCGTCAGGGTAGGCGAGCAGTACTTC
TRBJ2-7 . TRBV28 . CASSLGPSYEQYF TGTGCCAGCAGTTTGGGGCCCTCCTACGAGCAGTACTTC
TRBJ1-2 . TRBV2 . CASGGFGGADYGYTF TGTGCCAGCGGGGGGTTTGGGGGGGCAGACTATGGCTACACCTTC
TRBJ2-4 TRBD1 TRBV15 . CATTLQGAENIQYF TGTGCCACCACTCTGCAGGGGGCGGAAAACATTCAGTACTTC
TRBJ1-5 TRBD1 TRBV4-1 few CASSPLGQGGQPQHF TGCGCCAGCAGCCCGTTGGGACAGGGAGGTCAGCCCCAGCATTTT
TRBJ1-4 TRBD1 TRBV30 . CAWTPQGATNEKLFF TGTGCCTGGACACCTCAGGGGGCGACTAATGAAAAACTGTTTTTT
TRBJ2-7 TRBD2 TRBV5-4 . CASSVGTSGGAVYEQYF TGTGCCAGCAGCGTCGGGACTAGCGGGGGGGCCGTCTACGAGCAGTACTTC
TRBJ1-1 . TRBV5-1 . CASRTEMNTEAFF TGCGCCAGCAGGACGGAGATGAACACTGAAGCTTTCTTT
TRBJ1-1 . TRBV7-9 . CSSSLKLSNEAFF TGTTCCAGCAGCCTCAAGCTATCCAATGAAGCTTTCTTT
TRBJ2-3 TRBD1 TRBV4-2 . CASSQVWQGAADTQYF TGTGCCAGCAGCCAAGTCTGGCAGGGGGCCGCAGATACGCAGTATTTT
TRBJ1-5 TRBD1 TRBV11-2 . CASSANDRVNQPQHF TGTGCCAGCAGCGCCAATGACAGGGTGAATCAGCCCCAGCATTTT
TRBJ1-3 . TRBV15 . CATSRDLTQRSGNTIYF TGTGCCACCAGCAGAGATCTGACCCAGCGCTCTGGAAACACCATATATTTT
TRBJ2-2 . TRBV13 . CASSLDGNTGELFF TGTGCCAGCAGCTTAGACGGGAACACCGGGGAGCTGTTTTTT
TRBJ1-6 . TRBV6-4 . CASSASGPSPLHF TGTGCCAGCAGTGCGAGTGGGCCTTCACCCCTCCACTTT
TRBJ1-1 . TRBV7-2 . CASTNFQGNTEAFF TGTGCCAGCACCAACTTCCAGGGGAACACTGAAGCTTTCTTT
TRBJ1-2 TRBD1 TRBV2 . CASGGQGLGYTF TGTGCCAGCGGAGGACAGGGTCTAGGCTACACCTTC
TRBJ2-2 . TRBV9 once CASSSVLSNTGELFF TGTGCCAGCAGCTCCGTACTTAGTAACACCGGGGAGCTGTTTTTT
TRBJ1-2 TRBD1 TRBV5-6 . CASSLPTGQASYTF TGTGCCAGCAGCTTGCCGACGGGACAGGCGAGCTACACCTTC
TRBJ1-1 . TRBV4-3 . CASSSGGIGGTEAFF TGCGCCAGCAGCAGTGGGGGGATTGGGGGCACTGAAGCTTTCTTT
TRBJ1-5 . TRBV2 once CASSATGRIEFQPQHF TGTGCCAGCAGTGCAACAGGGCGGATCGAATTCCAGCCCCAGCATTTT
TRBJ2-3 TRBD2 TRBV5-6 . CASSFQRERVDTQYF TGTGCCAGCAGCTTCCAGCGGGAGAGGGTGGATACGCAGTATTTT
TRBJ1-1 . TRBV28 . CASSLLGQFQAFF TGTGCCAGCAGTTTATTAGGACAGTTCCAAGCTTTCTTT
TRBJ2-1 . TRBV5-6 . CASSPQPYNEQFF TGTGCCAGCAGCCCACAGCCCTACAATGAGCAGTTCTTC
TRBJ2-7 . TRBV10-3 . CAISESVSGPHEQYF TGTGCCATCAGTGAGTCCGTTAGCGGCCCCCACGAGCAGTACTTC
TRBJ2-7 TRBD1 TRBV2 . CASSWTGAYEQYF TGTGCCAGCAGTTGGACAGGAGCCTACGAGCAGTACTTC
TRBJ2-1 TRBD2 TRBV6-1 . CASSGSTSGGRYNEQFF TGTGCCAGCAGTGGGTCGACTAGCGGGGGGAGATACAATGAGCAGTTCTTC
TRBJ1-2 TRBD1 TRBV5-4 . CASSTRQGVYGYTF TGTGCCAGCAGCACCCGACAGGGGGTGTACGGCTACACCTTC
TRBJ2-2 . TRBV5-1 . CASSIQGELFF TGCGCCAGCAGCATACAGGGGGAGCTGTTTTTT
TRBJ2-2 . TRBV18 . CASSLMDTNTGELFF TGTGCCAGCTCACTCATGGACACGAACACCGGGGAGCTGTTTTTT